This is a list of T cell receptor beta chains from one sample in a study of control samples from healthy donors and cancer patients. Sequenced by immunoSEQ multiplex PCR; TCRdb stores in-frame clones only, minus some. The sample includes about 150,000 clones, 93% of them seen just once. Sequencing used blood. The receptors were gathered from a man younger than 35 in good health. Both conserved end residues are part of each CDR3. The order of the fields is V gene, D gene, clone size, J gene, CDR3 protein, CDR3 DNA. The D gene is left open where the match is weak. Clone size is shown for a subset of rows, as once, few, many or a class of expanded clone.

>TRBV4-2|-|few|TRBJ2-1
CASSQDWGRDSRNEQFF
TGTGCCAGCAGCCAAGATTGGGGTCGGGACTCGCGGAATGAGCAGTTCTTC
>TRBV11-2|-|-|TRBJ2-5
CASSFPGSAETQYF
TGTGCCAGCAGCTTCCCCGGTTCCGCGGAGACCCAGTACTTC
>TRBV5-1|-|-|TRBJ1-3
CASSELVPGTSGNTIYF
TGCGCCAGCAGCGAACTGGTCCCAGGGACCTCTGGAAACACCATATATTTT
>TRBV6-2/TRBV6-3|TRBD2|-|TRBJ2-7
CASSYSMEGLAGSYEQYF
TGTGCCAGCAGTTACTCGATGGAAGGACTAGCGGGCTCCTACGAGCAGTACTTC
>TRBV30|TRBD1|-|TRBJ2-7
CAWSAPGQGSYEQYF
TGTGCCTGGAGTGCTCCGGGACAGGGATCCTACGAGCAGTACTTC
>TRBV5-1|-|-|TRBJ2-1
CASSLVAPSYNEQFF
TGCGCCAGCAGCTTGGTAGCCCCGTCCTACAATGAGCAGTTCTTC
>TRBV5-6|-|-|TRBJ2-7
CASSLGWDSYEQYF
TGTGCCAGCAGCTTAGGTTGGGACTCCTACGAGCAGTACTTC
>TRBV5-5|-|few|TRBJ1-1
CASSLVEGPYANTEAFF
TGTGCCAGCAGCTTGGTAGAGGGGCCGTATGCGAACACTGAAGCTTTCTTT
>TRBV24-1|-|-|TRBJ2-1
CATSDSPQQFF
TGTGCCACCAGTGATTCCCCCCAGCAGTTCTTC
>TRBV5-1|TRBD1|-|TRBJ1-2
CASSSAGQRTYGYTF
TGCGCCAGCAGCTCGGCGGGACAGAGAACCTATGGCTACACCTTC
>TRBV9|-|once|TRBJ2-1
CASSVGGSYNEQFF
TGTGCCAGCAGCGTAGGAGGCTCCTACAATGAGCAGTTCTTC
>TRBV9|-|-|TRBJ2-1
CASSVADSLYNEQFF
TGTGCCAGCAGCGTAGCAGACAGTCTTTACAATGAGCAGTTCTTC
>TRBV18|-|-|TRBJ2-3
CASSPRRGSDTQYF
TGTGCCAGCTCACCACGGAGGGGTTCGGATACGCAGTATTTT
>TRBV7-2|-|-|TRBJ2-7
CASSPRPSADEQYF
TGTGCCAGCAGCCCGCGGCCTAGCGCCGACGAGCAGTACTTC
>TRBV5-6|-|-|TRBJ1-6
CASSPFGLALHF
TGTGCCAGCAGCCCTTTCGGACTCGCGCTCCACTTT
>TRBV3-1/TRBV3-2|TRBD2|-|TRBJ2-1
CASSMNPLAGGPPEQFF
TGTGCCAGCAGCATGAACCCACTAGCGGGGGGGCCTCCTGAGCAGTTCTTC
>TRBV7-8|-|once|TRBJ1-5
CASSLVGGRSNQPQHF
TGTGCCAGCAGCTTAGTGGGGGGACGGAGCAATCAGCCCCAGCATTTT
>TRBV19|TRBD2|-|TRBJ2-2
CASSTQRGRTGELFF
TGTGCCAGTAGTACTCAGCGGGGGCGCACCGGGGAGCTGTTTTTT
>TRBV10-1|-|-|TRBJ2-3
CATGAADTQYF
TGCGCCACGGGAGCGGCGGATACGCAGTATTTT
>TRBV4-2|TRBD2|-|TRBJ2-3
CASSQDPGLAGYTDTQYF
TGTGCCAGCAGCCAAGACCCGGGACTAGCGGGTTACACAGATACGCAGTATTTT
>TRBV7-2|TRBD1|-|TRBJ2-7
CASSLAWDRTIYEQYF
TGTGCCAGCAGCTTAGCGTGGGACAGAACCATCTACGAGCAGTACTTC
>TRBV5-1|TRBD1|-|TRBJ1-5
CASSLGQGDQPQHF
TGCGCCAGCAGCTTGGGACAGGGAGATCAGCCCCAGCATTTT
>TRBV2|-|-|TRBJ2-2
CASSGLRNTGELFF
TGTGCCAGCAGTGGGCTCAGGAACACCGGGGAGCTGTTTTTT
>TRBV5-1|-|-|TRBJ2-5
CASSLLAGEETQYF
TGCGCCAGCAGCTTGCTCGCAGGGGAAGAGACCCAGTACTTC
>TRBV30|-|-|TRBJ2-1
CAWRRGSYNEQFF
TGTGCCTGGCGCAGGGGCTCCTACAATGAGCAGTTCTTC
>TRBV6-6|-|-|TRBJ1-5
CASSTNIDPQHF
TGTGCCAGCAGTACGAACATTGATCCCCAGCATTTT
>TRBV7-3|TRBD2|-|TRBJ2-5
CASSLNGGYETQYF
TGTGCCAGCAGCTTAAACGGGGGGTATGAGACCCAGTACTTC
>TRBV7-2|-|once|TRBJ2-7
CASSPGGTIPYEQYF
TGTGCCAGCAGCCCCGGAGGGACCATACCCTACGAGCAGTACTTC